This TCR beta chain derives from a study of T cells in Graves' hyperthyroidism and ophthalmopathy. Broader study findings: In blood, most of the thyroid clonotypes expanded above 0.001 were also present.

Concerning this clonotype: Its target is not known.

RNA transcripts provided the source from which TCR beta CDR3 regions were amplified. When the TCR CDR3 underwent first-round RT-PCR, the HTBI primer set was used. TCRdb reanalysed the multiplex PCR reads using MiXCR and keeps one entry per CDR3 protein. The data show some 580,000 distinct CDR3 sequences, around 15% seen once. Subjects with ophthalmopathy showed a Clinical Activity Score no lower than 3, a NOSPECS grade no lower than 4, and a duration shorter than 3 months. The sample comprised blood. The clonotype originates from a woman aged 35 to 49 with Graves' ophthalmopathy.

The CDR3 here is CAISSTGGGLTNEQFF. CDR3 DNA sequence: TGTGCCATCAGCTCGACAGGGGGAGGGCTCACCAATGAGCAGTTCTTC. V usage is TRBV10-3 and J usage is TRBJ2-1; 9 bases agree with TRBD1. The CDR3 sequence is 16 residues long. V was pared by 6 bases and J by 6 bases, with 12 bases of the junction left unmatched. The germline V gene encodes CDR1 ENHRY and CDR2 SYGVKD.